These 10 T cell receptor beta chains share one sample of origin, sequenced in a study of blood T cells in healthy people across ages. A second PCR, run for about 7 to 11 cycles, used a sample-barcoded 5' primer plus a J-beta primer mix. A single record per CDR3 protein comes from TCRdb applying MiXCR to the 5' RACE reads. The sample consists of 550,000 to 750,000 distinct CDR3 sequences, more than 20% of them appearing once. Sequenced sample: blood. The receptors shown here come from a man between 65 and 85 years old in good health.

The chain employs TRBV29-1 and TRBJ2-1; D is perhaps TRBD1 or TRBD2 (6 bases each). The CDR3 contains 15 residues. Germline loops: CDR1 SQVTM, CDR2 ANQGSEA. Trimming shortened V by 5 bases and J by 10 bases, and 24 bases separated the two germline ends. This CDR3 reads CSVMLGGPRGWEQFF. CDR3 DNA: TGCAGCGTTATGCTGGGGGGACCAAGGGGGTGGGAGCAGTTCTTC.

This chain links TRBV9 with TRBJ1-2; D uncertain. This CDR3 is 15 amino acids long. The V gene lost 4 bases and the J gene lost 7 bases, with 20 bases spanning the gap. The germline V gene has CDR1 SGDLS and CDR2 YYNGEE. The CDR3 loop reads CASSPWLRAGPGYTF. The CDR3 DNA reads TGTGCCAGCAGCCCCTGGCTGAGGGCGGGCCCTGGCTACACCTTC.

This clonotype has at least ten counts. The gene calls are TRBV6-1 and TRBJ2-7; no clear D gene. Looked up from germline, CDR1 is MNHNS and CDR2 is SASEGT. The V end was cut by 3 bases, the J end by 0 bases, with 3 bases between. CDR3 size: 12 residues. The CDR3 sequence: CASSESSYEQYF. The CDR3 nucleotides are TGTGCCAGCAGTGAGAGCTCCTACGAGCAGTACTTC.

CDR3 region: CASSPRLERNEQFF. In DNA form, the CDR3 reads TGTGCCAGCAGCCCCCGACTAGAACGAAATGAGCAGTTCTTC. This chain joins TRBV5-5 and TRBJ2-1; tentatively, D is TRBD2 (6 bases). CDR3 length: 14 amino acids. The germline V and J ends were trimmed by 4 bases and 7 bases, with 15 bases remaining between them. Germline loops: CDR1 SGHKS, CDR2 YYEKEE (reference sequence).

The CDR3 nucleotides are TGTGCCAGCAGCTCGAACTCAGGGACCGTGGAGACCCAGTACTTC. Its protein product is CASSSNSGTVETQYF. The genes are TRBV11-2 and TRBJ2-5; possibly TRBD1 or TRBD2 for D (5 bases each). The CDR3 contains 15 residues. The V gene lost 4 bases and the J gene lost 5 bases, with 17 bases spanning the gap. Germline V CDR1 and CDR2: SGHAT, FQNNGV.

This clonotype occurred many times. The J gene is TRBJ2-7, the V gene TRBV20-1, with D possibly TRBD2 on 5 matching bases. The CDR3 is 15 residues long. CDR1 and CDR2 from the germline V gene are DFQATT and SNEGSKA (reference sequence). Trimming took off 1 base at V and 4 bases at J, with 17 bases between the two ends. This CDR3 reads CSARVSRESGYEQYF. DNA for the CDR3: TGCAGTGCTAGAGTTTCGAGGGAATCTGGGTACGAGCAGTACTTC.

V gene TRBV2 combines with J gene TRBJ2-5; D is perhaps TRBD1 (5 bases). The DNA end favors TRBJ2-1, so the J call may be wrong. This CDR3 spans 16 amino acids. Per germline, CDR1 SNHLY and CDR2 FYNNEI. Written as DNA, the CDR3 is TGTGCCAGCAGCGTTCTGCAGACAGCGACGGGCAATGAGCAGTTCTTC. This encodes CASSVLQTATGNEQFF.

This clonotype was seen ten or more times. The chain joins TRBV4-1 to TRBJ2-3; D possibly corresponds to TRBD2 (6 bases). CDR3 size: 15 residues. Germline V gene lookup returns CDR1 MGHRA and CDR2 YSYEKL. The germline V and J ends were trimmed by 1 base and 3 bases, with 11 bases remaining between them. In DNA, the CDR3 is TGCGCCAGCAGCCAAGTCGGTAGCGGTACAGATACGCAGTATTTT. This translates into CASSQVGSGTDTQYF.

The genes are TRBV19 and TRBJ2-5; D unclear. The germline V and J ends were trimmed by 0 bases and 10 bases, with 12 bases remaining between them. The germline CDR1 and CDR2 sequences are LNHDA and SQIVND (reference sequence). The CDR3 consists of 13 residues. CDR3 coding DNA: TGTGCCAGTAGTATAGATAGAACGGACGACCAGTACTTC. As protein: CASSIDRTDDQYF. Full variable domain (rest looked up from reference TRBV19 and TRBJ2-5): DGGITQSPKYLFRKEGQNVTLSCEQNLNHDAMYWYRQDPGQGLRLIYYSQIVNDFQKGDIAEGYSVSREKKESFPLTVTSAQKNPTAFYLCASSIDRTDDQYFGPGTRLLVL.

In its sample, this clonotype was seen a few times. This sequence joins TRBV10-3 and TRBJ2-1; 8 nucleotides agree with TRBD2. Germline values: CDR1 ENHRY, CDR2 SYGVKD. The CDR3 consists of 15 residues. V shed 3 bases and J 0 bases; nucleotides not matched to a gene: 1. This CDR3 is CAISDLAGSYNEQFF. The DNA of the CDR3 is TGTGCCATCAGTGACCTAGCGGGCTCCTACAATGAGCAGTTCTTC.